This T cell receptor (beta chain) appears in the sequencing data of a study of cytomegalovirus exposure and HLA in healthy donors. Turning to the study itself: Genotyping showed less than 85% of roughly 400 donors falling in the Caucasian-associated ancestry cluster.

This CDR3 spans 18 amino acids. CDR1 is MNHEY and CDR2 is SMNVEV in the germline V gene (reference sequence). J gave up 2 bases and V 2 bases, and 6 bases lay outside the gene matches. Findings and limits, study-wide: Trimming of TCR beta V- and J-genes showed a link, identified in a later analysis, to a missense DCLRE1C variant.

About this clone itself: Its antigen is unidentified.

Use of 60 Vbeta and 13 Jbeta primers characterized the PCR. Using immunoSEQ multiplex PCR, the repertoire was profiled, and TCRdb retains in-frame clones only, with some absent. The table has under 130,000 clones, around 80% seen once; the top ten hold more than 8%. The gene calls are TRBV27 and TRBJ2-6; 10 nucleotides match TRBD2. Sequencing was carried out using PBMCs. The origin of this receptor is a man between 35 and 55 years old in good health and CMV-seropositive. The CDR3 DNA reads as TGTGCCAGCAGTTTAGCTAGCGGGGGAACGGCTGGGGCCAACGTCCTGACTTTC. Translation: CASSLASGGTAGANVLTF.